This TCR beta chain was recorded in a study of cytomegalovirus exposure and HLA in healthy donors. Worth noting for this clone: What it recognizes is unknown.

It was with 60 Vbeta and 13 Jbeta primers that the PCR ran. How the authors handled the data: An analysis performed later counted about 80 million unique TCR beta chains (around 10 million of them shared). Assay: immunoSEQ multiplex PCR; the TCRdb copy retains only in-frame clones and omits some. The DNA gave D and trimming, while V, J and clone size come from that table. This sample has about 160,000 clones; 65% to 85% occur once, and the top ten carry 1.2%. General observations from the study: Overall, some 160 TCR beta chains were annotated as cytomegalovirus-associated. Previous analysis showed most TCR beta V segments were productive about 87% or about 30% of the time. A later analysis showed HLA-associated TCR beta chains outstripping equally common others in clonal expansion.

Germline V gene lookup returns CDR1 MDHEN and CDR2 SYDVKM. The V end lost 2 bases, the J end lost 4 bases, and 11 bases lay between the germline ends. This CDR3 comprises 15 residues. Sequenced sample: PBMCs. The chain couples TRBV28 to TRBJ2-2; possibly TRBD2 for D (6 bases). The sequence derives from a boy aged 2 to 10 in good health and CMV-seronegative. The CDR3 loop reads CASSLAGRSTGELFF. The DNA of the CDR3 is TGTGCCAGCAGTTTAGCGGGGAGGAGCACCGGGGAGCTGTTTTTT.